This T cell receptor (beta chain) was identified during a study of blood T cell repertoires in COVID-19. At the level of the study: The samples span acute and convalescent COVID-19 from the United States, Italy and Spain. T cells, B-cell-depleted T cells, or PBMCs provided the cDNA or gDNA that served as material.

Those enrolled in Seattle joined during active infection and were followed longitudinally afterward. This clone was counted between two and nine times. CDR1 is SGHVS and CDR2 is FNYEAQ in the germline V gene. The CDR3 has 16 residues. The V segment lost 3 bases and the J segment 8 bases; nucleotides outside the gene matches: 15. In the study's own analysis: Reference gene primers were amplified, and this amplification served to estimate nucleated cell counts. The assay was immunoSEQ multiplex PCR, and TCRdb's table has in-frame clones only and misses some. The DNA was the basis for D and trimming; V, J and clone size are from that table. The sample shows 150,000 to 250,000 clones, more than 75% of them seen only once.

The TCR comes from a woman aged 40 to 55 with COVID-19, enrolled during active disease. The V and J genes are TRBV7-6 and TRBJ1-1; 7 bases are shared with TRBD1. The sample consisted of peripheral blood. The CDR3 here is CASSFGLFARQGEAFF. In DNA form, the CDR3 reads TGTGCCAGCAGCTTTGGACTTTTCGCTCGACAGGGCGAAGCTTTCTTT.